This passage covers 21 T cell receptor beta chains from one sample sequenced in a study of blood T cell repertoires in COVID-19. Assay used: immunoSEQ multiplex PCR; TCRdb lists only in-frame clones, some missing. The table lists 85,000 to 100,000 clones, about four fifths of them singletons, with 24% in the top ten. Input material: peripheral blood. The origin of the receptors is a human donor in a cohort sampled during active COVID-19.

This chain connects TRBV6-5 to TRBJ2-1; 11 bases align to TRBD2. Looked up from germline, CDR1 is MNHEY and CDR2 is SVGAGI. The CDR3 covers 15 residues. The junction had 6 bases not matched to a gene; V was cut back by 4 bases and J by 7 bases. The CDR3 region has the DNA TGTGCCAGCAGTTTCCTAGCGGGAGGAGATAATGAGCAGTTCTTC. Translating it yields CASSFLAGGDNEQFF.

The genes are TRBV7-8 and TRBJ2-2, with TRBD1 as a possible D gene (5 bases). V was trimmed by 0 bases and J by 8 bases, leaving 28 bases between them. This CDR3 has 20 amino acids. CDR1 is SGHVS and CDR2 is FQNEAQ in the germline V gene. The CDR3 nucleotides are TGTGCCAGCAGCTTAGCGTGGCAGGGTAAACTACCTCTCGATTCTGGGGAGCTGTTTTTT. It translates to CASSLAWQGKLPLDSGELFF.

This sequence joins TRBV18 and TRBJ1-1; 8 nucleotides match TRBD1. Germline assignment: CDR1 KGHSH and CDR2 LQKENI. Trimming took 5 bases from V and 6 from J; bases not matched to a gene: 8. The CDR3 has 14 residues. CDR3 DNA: TGTGCCAGCTCAAGCGCACAGGGGGAGGCTGAAGCTTTCTTT. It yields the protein CASSSAQGEAEAFF.

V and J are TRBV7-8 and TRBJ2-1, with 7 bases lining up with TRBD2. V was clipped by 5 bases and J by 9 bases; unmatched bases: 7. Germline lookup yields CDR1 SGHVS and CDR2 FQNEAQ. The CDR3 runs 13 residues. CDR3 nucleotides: TGTGCCAGCAGCCAATCACTAGCGATTGAGCAGTTCTTC. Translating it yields CASSQSLAIEQFF.

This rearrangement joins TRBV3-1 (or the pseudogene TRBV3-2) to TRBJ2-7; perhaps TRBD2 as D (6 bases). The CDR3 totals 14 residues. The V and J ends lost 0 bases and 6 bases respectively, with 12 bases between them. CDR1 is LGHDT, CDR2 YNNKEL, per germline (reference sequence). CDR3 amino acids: CASSQDPDGGEQYF. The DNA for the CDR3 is TGTGCCAGCAGCCAAGATCCTGACGGGGGCGAGCAGTACTTC.

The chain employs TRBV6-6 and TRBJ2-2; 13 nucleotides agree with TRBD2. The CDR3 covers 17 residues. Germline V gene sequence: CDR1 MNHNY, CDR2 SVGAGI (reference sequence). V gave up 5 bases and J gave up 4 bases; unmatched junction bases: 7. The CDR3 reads CASSPGLAGVSTGELFF. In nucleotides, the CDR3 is TGTGCCAGCAGTCCTGGACTAGCGGGAGTCAGCACCGGGGAGCTGTTTTTT.

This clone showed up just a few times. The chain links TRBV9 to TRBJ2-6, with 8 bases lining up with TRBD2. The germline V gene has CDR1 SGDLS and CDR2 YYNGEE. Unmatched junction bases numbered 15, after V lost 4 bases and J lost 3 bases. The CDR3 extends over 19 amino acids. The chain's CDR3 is CASSPQRGLVYFGANVLTF. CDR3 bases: TGTGCCAGCAGCCCCCAAAGGGGACTAGTGTACTTTGGGGCCAACGTCCTGACTTTC.

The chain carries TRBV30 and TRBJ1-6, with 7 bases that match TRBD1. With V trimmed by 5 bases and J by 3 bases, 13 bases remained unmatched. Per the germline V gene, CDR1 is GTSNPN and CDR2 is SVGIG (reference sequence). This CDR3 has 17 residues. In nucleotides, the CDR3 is TGTGCCTGGCGACGTACAGGGGCCGAAAGCTATAATTCACCCCTCCACTTT. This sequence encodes CAWRRTGAESYNSPLHF.

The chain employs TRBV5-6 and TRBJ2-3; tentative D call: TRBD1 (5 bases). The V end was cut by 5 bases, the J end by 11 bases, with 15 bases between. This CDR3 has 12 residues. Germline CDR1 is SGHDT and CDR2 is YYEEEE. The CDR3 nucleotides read TGTGCCAGCAGTTTAACAGGACAATTGCAGTATTTT. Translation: CASSLTGQLQYF. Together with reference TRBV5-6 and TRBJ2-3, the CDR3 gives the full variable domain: DAGVTQSPTHLIKTRGQQVTLRCSPKSGHDTVSWYQQALGQGPQFIFQYYEEEERQRGNFPDRFSGHQFPNYSSELNVNALLLGDSALYLCASSLTGQLQYFGPGTRLTVL.

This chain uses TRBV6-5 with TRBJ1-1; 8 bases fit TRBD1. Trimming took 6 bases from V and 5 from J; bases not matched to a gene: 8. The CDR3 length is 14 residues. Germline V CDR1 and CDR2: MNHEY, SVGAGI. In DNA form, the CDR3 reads TGTGCCAGCAGCCAAGACAGGGGAGGAACTGAAGCTTTCTTT. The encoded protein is CASSQDRGGTEAFF.

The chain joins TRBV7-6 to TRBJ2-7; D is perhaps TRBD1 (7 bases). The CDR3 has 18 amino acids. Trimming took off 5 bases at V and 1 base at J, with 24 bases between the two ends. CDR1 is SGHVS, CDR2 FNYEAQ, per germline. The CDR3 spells CASSPVRGVLQLSYEQYF. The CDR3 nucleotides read TGTGCCAGCAGCCCCGTCAGGGGGGTTCTCCAACTTTCCTACGAGCAGTACTTC.

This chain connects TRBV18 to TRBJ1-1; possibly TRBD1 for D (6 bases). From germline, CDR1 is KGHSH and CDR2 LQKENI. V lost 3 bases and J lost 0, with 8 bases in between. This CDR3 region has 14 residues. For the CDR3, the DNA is TGTGCCAGCTCACCGGGACATATGAACACTGAAGCTTTCTTT. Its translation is CASSPGHMNTEAFF.

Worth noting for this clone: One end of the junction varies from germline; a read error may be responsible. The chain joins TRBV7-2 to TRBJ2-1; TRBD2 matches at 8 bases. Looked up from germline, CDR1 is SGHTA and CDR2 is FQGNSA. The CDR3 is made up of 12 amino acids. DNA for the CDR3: TGTGCCAGCAGCTTAGATCCAGCGGGAGAGATCTTC. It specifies CASSLDPAGEIF.

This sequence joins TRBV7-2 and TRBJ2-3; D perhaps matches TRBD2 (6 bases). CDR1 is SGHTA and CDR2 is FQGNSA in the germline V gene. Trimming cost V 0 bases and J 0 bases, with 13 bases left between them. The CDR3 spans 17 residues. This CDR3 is CASSLAGSGSSTDTQYF. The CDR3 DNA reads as TGTGCCAGCAGCTTAGCGGGAAGCGGGTCTAGCACAGATACGCAGTATTTT.

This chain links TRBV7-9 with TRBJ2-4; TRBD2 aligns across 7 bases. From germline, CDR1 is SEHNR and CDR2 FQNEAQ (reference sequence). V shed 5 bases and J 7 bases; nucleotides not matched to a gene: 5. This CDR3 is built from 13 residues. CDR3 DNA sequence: TGTGCCAGCAGCATCACTAGCGCGAACATTCAGTACTTC. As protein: CASSITSANIQYF.

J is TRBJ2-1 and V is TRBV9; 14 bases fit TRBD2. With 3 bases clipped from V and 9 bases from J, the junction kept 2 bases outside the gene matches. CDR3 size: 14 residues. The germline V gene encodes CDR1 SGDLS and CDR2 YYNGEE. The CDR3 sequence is CASSAGTSGSEQFF. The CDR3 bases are TGTGCCAGCAGCGCGGGGACTAGCGGGAGTGAGCAGTTCTTC.

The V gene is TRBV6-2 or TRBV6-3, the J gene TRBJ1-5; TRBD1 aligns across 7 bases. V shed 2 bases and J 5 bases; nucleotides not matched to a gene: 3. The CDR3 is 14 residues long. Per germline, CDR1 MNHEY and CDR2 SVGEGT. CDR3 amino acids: CASSYTGTDQPQHF. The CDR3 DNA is TGTGCCAGCAGTTACACCGGGACAGATCAGCCCCAGCATTTT.

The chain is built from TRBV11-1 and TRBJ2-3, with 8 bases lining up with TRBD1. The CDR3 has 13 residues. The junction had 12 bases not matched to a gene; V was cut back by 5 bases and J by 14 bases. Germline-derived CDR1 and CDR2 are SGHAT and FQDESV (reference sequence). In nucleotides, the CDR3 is TGTGCCAGCAGCCAGTCCGGGGTACAGGGGGGGTATTTT. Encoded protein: CASSQSGVQGGYF.

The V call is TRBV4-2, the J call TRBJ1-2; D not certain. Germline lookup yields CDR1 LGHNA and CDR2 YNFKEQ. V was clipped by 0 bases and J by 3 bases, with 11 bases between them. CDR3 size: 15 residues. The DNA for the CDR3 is TGTGCCAGCAGCCAAGATTCGAACGGAGACTATGGCTACACCTTC. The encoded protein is CASSQDSNGDYGYTF.

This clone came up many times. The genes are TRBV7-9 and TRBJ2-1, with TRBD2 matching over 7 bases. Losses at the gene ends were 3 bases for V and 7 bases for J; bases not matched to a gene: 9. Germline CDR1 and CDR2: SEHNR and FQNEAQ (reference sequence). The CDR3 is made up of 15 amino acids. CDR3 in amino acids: CASSFKRRSGNEQFF. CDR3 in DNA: TGTGCCAGCAGCTTCAAGAGGCGTAGCGGGAATGAGCAGTTCTTC.

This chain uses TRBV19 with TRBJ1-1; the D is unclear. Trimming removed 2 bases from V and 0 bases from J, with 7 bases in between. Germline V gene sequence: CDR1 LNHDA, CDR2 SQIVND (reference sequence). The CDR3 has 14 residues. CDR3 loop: CASSIQYMNTEAFF. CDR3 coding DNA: TGTGCCAGTAGTATACAGTACATGAACACTGAAGCTTTCTTT.